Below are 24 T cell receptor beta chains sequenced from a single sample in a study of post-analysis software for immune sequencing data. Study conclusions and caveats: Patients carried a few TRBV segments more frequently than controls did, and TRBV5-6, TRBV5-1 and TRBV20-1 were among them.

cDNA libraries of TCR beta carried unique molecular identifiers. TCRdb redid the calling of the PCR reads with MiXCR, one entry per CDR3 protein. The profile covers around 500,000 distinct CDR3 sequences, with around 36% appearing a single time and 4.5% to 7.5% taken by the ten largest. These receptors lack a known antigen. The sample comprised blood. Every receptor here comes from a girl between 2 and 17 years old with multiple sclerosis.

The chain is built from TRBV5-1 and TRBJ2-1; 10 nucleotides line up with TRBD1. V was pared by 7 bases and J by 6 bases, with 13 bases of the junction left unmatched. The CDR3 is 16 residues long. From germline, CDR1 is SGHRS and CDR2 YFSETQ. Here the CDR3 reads CASHDRGDRGCNEQFF. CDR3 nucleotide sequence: TGCGCCAGCCACGATAGGGGGGACAGGGGTTGCAATGAGCAGTTCTTC.

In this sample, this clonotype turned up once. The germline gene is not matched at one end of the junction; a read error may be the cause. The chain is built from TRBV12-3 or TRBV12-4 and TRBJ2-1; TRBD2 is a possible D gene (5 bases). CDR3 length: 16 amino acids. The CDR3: CASSHKGGLANNKQFF. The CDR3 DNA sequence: TGTGCCAGCAGTCACAAGGGCGGGCTAGCTAACAATAAGCAGTTCTTC.

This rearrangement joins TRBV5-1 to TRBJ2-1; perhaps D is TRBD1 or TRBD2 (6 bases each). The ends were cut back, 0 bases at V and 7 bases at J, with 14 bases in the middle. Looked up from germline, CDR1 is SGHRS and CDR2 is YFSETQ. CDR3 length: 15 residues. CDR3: CASSLVGGPSNEQFF. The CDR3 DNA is TGCGCCAGCAGCTTGGTTGGGGGGCCTAGTAATGAGCAGTTCTTC.

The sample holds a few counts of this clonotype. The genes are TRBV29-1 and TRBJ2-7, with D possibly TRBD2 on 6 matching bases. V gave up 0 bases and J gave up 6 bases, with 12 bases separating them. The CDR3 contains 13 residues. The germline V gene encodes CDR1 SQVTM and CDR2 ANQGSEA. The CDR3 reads CSVEDRSGGEQYF. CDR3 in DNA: TGCAGCGTTGAAGATCGGTCCGGGGGCGAGCAGTACTTC.

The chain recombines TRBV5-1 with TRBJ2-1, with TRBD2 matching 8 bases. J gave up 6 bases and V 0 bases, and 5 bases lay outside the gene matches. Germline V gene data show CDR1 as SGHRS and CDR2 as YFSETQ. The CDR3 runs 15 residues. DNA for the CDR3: TGCGCCAGCAGCTTGGCAGTAGCGGGATTCAATGAGCAGTTCTTC. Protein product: CASSLAVAGFNEQFF.

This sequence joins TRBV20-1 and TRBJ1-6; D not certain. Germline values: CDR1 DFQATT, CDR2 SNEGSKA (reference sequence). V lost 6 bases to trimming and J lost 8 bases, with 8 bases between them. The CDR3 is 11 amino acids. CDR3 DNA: TGCAGTGCACTTGGGGATTCACCCCTCCACTTT. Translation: CSALGDSPLHF.

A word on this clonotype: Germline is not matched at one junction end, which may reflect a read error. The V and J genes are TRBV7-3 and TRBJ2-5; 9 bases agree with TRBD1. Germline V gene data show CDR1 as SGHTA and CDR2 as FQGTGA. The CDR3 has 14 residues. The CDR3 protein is CANSPGTGFHEQYF. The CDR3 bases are TGTGCCAACAGCCCCGGGACAGGGTTCCACGAGCAGTACTTT. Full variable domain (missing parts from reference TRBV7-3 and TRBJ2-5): GAGVSQTPSNKVTEKGKYVELRCDPISGHTALYWYRQSLGQGPEFLIYFQGTGAADDSGLPNDRFFAVRPEGSVSTLKIQRTERGDSAVYLCANSPGTGFHEQYFGPGTRLLVL.

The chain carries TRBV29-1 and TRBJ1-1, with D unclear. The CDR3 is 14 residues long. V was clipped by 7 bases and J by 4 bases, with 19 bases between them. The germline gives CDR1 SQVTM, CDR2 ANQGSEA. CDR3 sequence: CSETLGGLGTEAFF. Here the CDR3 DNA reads TGCAGCGAAACCCTGGGAGGGTTAGGCACTGAAGCTTTCTTT.

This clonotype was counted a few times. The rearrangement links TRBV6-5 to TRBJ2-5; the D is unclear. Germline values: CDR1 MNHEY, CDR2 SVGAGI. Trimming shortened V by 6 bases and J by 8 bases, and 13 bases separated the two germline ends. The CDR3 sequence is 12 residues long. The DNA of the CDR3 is TGTGCCAGCAGGACTCCCACTTATACCCAGTACTTC. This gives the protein CASRTPTYTQYF.

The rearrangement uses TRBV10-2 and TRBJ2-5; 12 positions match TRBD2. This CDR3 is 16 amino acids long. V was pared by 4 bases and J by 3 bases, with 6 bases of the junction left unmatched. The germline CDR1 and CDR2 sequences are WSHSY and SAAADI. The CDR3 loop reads CASSGPRTSGEETQYF. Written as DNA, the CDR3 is TGCGCCAGCAGTGGTCCTCGGACTAGCGGGGAAGAGACCCAGTACTTC.

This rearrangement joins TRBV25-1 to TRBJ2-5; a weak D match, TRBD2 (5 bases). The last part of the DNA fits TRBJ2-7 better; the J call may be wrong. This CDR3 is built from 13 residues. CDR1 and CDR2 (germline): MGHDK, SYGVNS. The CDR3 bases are TGTGCCAGCAGTGTTTTAGTACGGGGCGAGCAGTACTTC. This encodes CASSVLVRGEQYF.

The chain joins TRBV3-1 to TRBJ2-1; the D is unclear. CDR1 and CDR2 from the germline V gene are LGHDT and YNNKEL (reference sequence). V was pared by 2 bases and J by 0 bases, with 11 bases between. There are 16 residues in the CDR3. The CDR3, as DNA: TGTGCCAGCAGCCAACCGACTGCTAGCTCCTACAATGAGCAGTTCTTC. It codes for CASSQPTASSYNEQFF.

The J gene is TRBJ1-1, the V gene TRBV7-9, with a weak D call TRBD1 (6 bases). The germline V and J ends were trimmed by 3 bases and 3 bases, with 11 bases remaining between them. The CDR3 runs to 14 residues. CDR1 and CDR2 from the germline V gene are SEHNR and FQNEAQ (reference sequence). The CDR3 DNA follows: TGTGCCAGCAGCTTCTTGAGGGGGGACACTGAAGCTTTCTTT. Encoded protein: CASSFLRGDTEAFF. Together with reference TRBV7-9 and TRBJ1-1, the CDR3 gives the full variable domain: DTGVSQNPRHKITKRGQNVTFRCDPISEHNRLYWYRQTLGQGPEFLTYFQNEAQLEKSRLLSDRFSAERPKGSFSTLEIQRTEQGDSAMYLCASSFLRGDTEAFFGQGTRLTVV.

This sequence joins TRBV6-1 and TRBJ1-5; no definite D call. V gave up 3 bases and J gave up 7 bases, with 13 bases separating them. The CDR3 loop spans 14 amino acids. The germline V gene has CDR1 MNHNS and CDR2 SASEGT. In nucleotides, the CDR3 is TGTGCCAGCAGTGAGGACGGCGGTGGACAGCCCCAGCATTTT. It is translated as CASSEDGGGQPQHF.

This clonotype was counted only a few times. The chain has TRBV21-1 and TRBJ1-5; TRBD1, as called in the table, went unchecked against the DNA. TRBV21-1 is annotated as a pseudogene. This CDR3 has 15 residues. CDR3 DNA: TGTGCCAGAGTCCGGGACAGGTATAGCAATCAGCCCCAGCATTTT. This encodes CARVRDRYSNQPQHF.

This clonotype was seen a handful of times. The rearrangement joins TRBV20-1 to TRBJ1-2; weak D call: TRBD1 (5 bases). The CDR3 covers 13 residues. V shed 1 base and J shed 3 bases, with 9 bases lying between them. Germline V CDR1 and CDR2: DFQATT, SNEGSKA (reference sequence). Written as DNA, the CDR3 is TGCAGTGCTAGAGTCGGGGGACACTATGGCTACACCTTC. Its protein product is CSARVGGHYGYTF.

The CDR3 region is CASSLYRDTAYGYTF. In DNA form, the CDR3 reads TGCGCCAGCAGCTTATACCGGGACACTGCCTATGGCTACACCTTC. The J gene is TRBJ1-2, the V gene TRBV5-1; possibly TRBD1 for D (6 bases). Trimming removed 2 bases at V and 4 bases at J, with 15 bases between. CDR1 SGHRS and CDR2 YFSETQ come from the germline V gene. The CDR3 runs to 15 residues.

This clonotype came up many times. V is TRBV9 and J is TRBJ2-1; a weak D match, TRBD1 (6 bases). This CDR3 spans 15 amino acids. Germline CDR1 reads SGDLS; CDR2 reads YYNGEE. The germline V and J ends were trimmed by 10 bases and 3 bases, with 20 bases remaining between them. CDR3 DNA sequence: TGTGCCCCCTTGTGGGGGCGGCGGGTCTACAATGAGCAGTTCTTC. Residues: CAPLWGRRVYNEQFF.

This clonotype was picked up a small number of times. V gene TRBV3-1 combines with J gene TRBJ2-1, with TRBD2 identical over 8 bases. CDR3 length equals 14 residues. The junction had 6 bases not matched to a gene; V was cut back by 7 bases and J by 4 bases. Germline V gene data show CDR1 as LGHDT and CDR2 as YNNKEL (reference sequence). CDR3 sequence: CASTRSGAYNEQFF. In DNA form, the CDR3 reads TGTGCCAGCACCCGTAGCGGGGCTTACAATGAGCAGTTCTTC.

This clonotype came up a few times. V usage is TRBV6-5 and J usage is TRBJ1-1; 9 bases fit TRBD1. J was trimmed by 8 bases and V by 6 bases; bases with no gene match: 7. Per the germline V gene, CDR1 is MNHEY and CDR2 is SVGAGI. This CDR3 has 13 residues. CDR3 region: CASRWGQGTEAFF. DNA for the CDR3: TGTGCCAGCAGATGGGGACAGGGAACAGAAGCTTTCTTT.

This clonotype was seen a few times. The CDR3 DNA reads as TGCAGTGCTAGTCCCGGGACAGATAACTATGGCTACACCTTC. This encodes CSASPGTDNYGYTF. V usage is TRBV20-1 and J usage is TRBJ1-2; TRBD1 agrees at 7 bases. This CDR3 is built from 14 residues. Germline CDR1 and CDR2: DFQATT and SNEGSKA (reference sequence). The junction had 5 bases not matched to a gene; V was cut back by 3 bases and J by 1 base.

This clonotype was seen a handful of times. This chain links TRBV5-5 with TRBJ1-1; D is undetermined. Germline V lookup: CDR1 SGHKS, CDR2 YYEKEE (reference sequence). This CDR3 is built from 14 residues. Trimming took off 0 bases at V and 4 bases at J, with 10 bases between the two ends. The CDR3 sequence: CASSLGQRGTEAFF. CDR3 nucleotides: TGTGCCAGCAGCTTGGGGCAGCGGGGCACTGAAGCTTTCTTT.

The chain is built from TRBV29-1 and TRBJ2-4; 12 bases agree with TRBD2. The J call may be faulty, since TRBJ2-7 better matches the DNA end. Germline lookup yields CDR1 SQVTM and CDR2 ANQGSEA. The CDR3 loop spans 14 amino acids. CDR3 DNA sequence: TGCAGCGCCAGGACTAGCGGGAACCCCTACGAGCAGTACTTC. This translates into CSARTSGNPYEQYF.

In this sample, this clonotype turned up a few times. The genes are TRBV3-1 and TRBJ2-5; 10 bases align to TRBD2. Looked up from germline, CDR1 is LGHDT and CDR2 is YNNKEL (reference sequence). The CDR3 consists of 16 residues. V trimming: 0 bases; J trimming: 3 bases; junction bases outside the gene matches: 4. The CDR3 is CASSQELAGDKETQYF. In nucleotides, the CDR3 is TGTGCCAGCAGCCAAGAGCTAGCGGGGGATAAAGAGACCCAGTACTTC.